This TCR beta chain was sequenced in a study of shared clonotypes between healthy human individuals. Study results and caveats: Among a few donors, roughly 5% of naive CD4 clonotypes were found in common. Memory subsets generally showed smaller estimated richness than naive subsets did.

The protocol was immunoSEQ multiplex PCR, while the TCRdb copy is restricted to in-frame clones and leaves out a portion. The table has 2 million to 3 million clones, 90% to 95% seen once. Of note for this clone: What it binds is unknown.

The donors, all of them Caucasian adults, lived in Nashville, Tennessee. A split of CD4+ cells into CD45RA+ naive and CD45RA-negative memory subsets was performed. This TCR derives from a man aged 18 to 35 in good health. Sequencing input: naive CD4+ T cells sorted from blood. Subset here: CD45RA+ positively selected.

The CDR3 DNA sequence: TGTGCCAGCAGCTCCACCCGGAGGGGGGCCTATCAAGAGACCCAGTACTTC. This encodes CASSSTRRGAYQETQYF. The chain combines TRBV7-9 with TRBJ2-5; D may correspond to TRBD1 or TRBD2 (6 bases each). V was pared by 4 bases and J by 2 bases, with 20 bases between. Germline CDR1 reads SEHNR; CDR2 reads FQNEAQ (reference sequence). CDR3 length: 17 residues.